This TCR beta chain originates from a study of blood T cell repertoires in COVID-19 (dated by TCRdb to between 2020 and 2021). Study-level background: Samples from collaborators originated in the United States, Italy and Spain and spanned both the acute and convalescent phases of COVID-19. The prospective study material was composed of cDNA or gDNA derived from T cells, B-cell-depleted T cells, or PBMCs. The dataset comprised deeply sampled blood TCRbeta repertoires from subjects exposed to, actively infected with, or recovered from COVID-19. The repertoires were made available in a free public database intended to serve as a resource for research on the immune response to SARS-CoV-2. Samples came from the ongoing ImmuneRACE study (first 160 participants) plus 1,254 subjects from 6 global collaborators. A de-identified subject ID, COVID-19 status, age in years and sex were almost always included in the sample metadata. Where available, HLA class I and class II types were taken from metadata supplied by the sample provider and were not determined by assay-based typing. Beyond this particular receptor, the publication reports: How much clinical and demographic metadata was included differed by source and by participant, and the metadata was provided uncurated.

The immunoSEQ Assay, a bias-controlled multiplex PCR, was used to amplify TCRbeta CDR3 regions from genomic DNA. From the authors' description of their analysis: Nucleated cell counts per sample were estimated from amplification of reference gene primers within the assay. To quantify the absolute abundance of each unique TCRbeta CDR3 rearrangement, sequence reads were collapsed and filtered. Productive Simpson clonality was computed per sample as the square root of Simpson's diversity index over productive rearrangements. TCRdb took over this immuneACCESS table, retaining in-frame rearrangements with V and J assigned. Such tables are incomplete; in checked studies, under half of the missing clones stem from an unresolved V gene, and the remainder is unexplained. D and trimming come from the DNA, and the V and J calls and clone size come from that table. The sample contains hundreds of thousands of clones, 80% to 90% of them found a single time. The ten largest clones represent around 2.2% of the sample.

The germline V gene yields MGHDK for CDR1 and SYGVNS for CDR2. CDR3 length: 15 amino acids, cysteine to phenylalanine. Left in the record is the CDR3 DNA by itself, 45 bases read in frame from the first base. V is cut by 3 bases and J by 2 bases, and the space between the germline ends is 13 bases. To note about this clone: Its antigen is unknown. Per-nucleotide qualities are absent, and no much larger clonotype sits a single base away.

In the prospective study, participants were roughly 18 to 100 years old, resided in about two dozen geographic areas of the United States, and were enrolled through a virtual design. Cohort assignment in the prospective study relied on participant-reported clinical history from a screening survey and a study questionnaire. For ImmuneRACE Cohort 3, a participant was defined as recovered based on two consecutive negative NP/OP PCR tests, clearance by a healthcare professional, or resolution of symptoms. Each participant in the prospective study had whole blood, serum and a nasopharyngeal or oropharyngeal swab collected by mobile phlebotomists. Over an approximately 2-month period, participants in the prospective study had the option of providing additional blood draws and questionnaires. Before DNA extraction, blood samples from the prospective study were shipped at room temperature or frozen.

The specimen was PBMCs or T cells enriched from blood (not recorded which). The TCR originated in a man aged 25 to 40 who had recovered from COVID-19. This sequence uses TRBV25-1 and TRBJ2-5; possibly the D gene is TRBD1, per 6 matching bases. The DNA sequence follows: TGTGCCAGCAGTGACCACAGGGCTCCTCAAGAGACCCAGTACTTC. It codes for CASSDHRAPQETQYF.